The 3 T cell receptor beta chains below come from one sample, sequenced in a study of shared clonotypes between healthy human individuals (dated by TCRdb to 2020 to 2022). CD8 naive samples were CD45RO-negative cells positively selected for CCR7, giving a CD45RA+CCR7+ population that excluded TemRA cells. The library was obtained by the immunoSEQ multiplex PCR assay. The clones in this table, taken by TCRdb from immuneACCESS, are in-frame only. Not every clone is retained; where verified, under half of the shortfall comes from an unresolved V gene, and the cause of the rest is unknown. The sample includes some 2,100,000 clones, with 93% observed a single time. The ten largest clones take up roughly 1.8% of the sample. Sequencing used naive CD8+ T cells from PBMCs. The label giving this sample's cell subset or site can be read as: CD45RA+CCR7+. These TCRs come from a man between 18 and 35 years old in good health. Some clones in this sample may be carry-over from other donors' samples.

The V and J genes are TRBV6-5 and TRBJ1-3; D remains ambiguous. In germline, CDR1 is MNHEY, CDR2 SVGAGI. The V end was cut by 8 bases, the J end by 2 bases, with 13 bases between. The CDR3 extends over 14 amino acids. The CDR3 sequence: CASRPVPTGNTIYF. DNA of the CDR3: TGTGCCAGCCGTCCGGTTCCCACTGGAAACACCATATATTTT.

This chain links TRBV27 with TRBJ2-5; D could derive from TRBD1 or TRBD2 (5 bases each). Germline V CDR1 and CDR2: MNHEY, SMNVEV (reference sequence). V was cut by 7 bases and J by 1 base, with 25 bases left in between. The CDR3 consists of 18 residues. The CDR3 here is CASTPLRVRGVSQETQYF. Here the CDR3 DNA reads TGTGCCAGCACTCCCCTCAGAGTTCGAGGGGTCTCCCAAGAGACCCAGTACTTC.

This clone was detected many times. Distinct nucleotide sequences in the sample also encode this CDR3. The chain carries TRBV5-8 and TRBJ1-5; possible D gene TRBD1, 5 bases. There are 15 residues in the CDR3. Trimming removed 2 bases at V and 0 bases at J, with 9 bases between. From germline, CDR1 is SGHTS and CDR2 YDEGEE. The CDR3 is CASSFQGYSNQPQHF. Written as DNA, the CDR3 is TGTGCCAGCAGCTTCCAGGGTTATAGCAATCAGCCCCAGCATTTT.